Presented here are 22 T cell receptor beta chains from one specimen sequenced in a study of T cell responses to AZD1222 COVID-19 vaccine. The table came from immunoSEQ multiplex PCR; TCRdb's copy has only in-frame clones and leaves some out. The sample lists about 140,000 clones; 90% were seen once. The sample consisted of peripheral blood, taken on day 0 of AZD1222 vaccination. These receptors originate from an adult in good health.

J is TRBJ1-2 and V is TRBV7-2; 11 bases fit TRBD1. The CDR3 covers 15 residues. J was trimmed by 8 bases and V by 7 bases; bases with no gene match: 12. Germline CDR1 reads SGHTA; CDR2 reads FQGNSA. The CDR3 DNA is TGTGCCAGCACCCCAGCGGGGACAGGGGGGGGCGGCTACACCTTC. Translation: CASTPAGTGGGGYTF.

CDR3 sequence: CASSPPRGVMNTEAFF. Here the CDR3 DNA reads TGTGCCAGCAGCCCACCGAGGGGAGTCATGAACACTGAAGCTTTCTTT. The chain uses TRBV7-2 and TRBJ1-1, with D tentatively TRBD1 (5 bases). The CDR3 covers 16 residues. CDR1 is SGHTA and CDR2 is FQGNSA in the germline V gene. V lost 5 bases to trimming and J lost 0 bases, with 16 bases between them.

The J gene is TRBJ1-2, the V gene TRBV24-1; TRBD1 matches at 10 bases. Trimming took 3 bases from V and 4 from J; bases not matched to a gene: 4. Germline CDR1 KGHDR, CDR2 SFDVKD. CDR3 length equals 15 residues. The CDR3 DNA follows: TGTGCCACCAGTGATCCGGGACAGGGGAGCTATGGCTACACCTTC. It encodes CATSDPGQGSYGYTF.

The chain couples TRBV11-2 to TRBJ2-1; D is unclear. V was trimmed by 1 base and J by 9 bases, leaving 10 bases between them. Germline CDR1 is SGHAT and CDR2 is FQNNGV. The CDR3 has 13 residues. CDR3 in DNA: TGTGCCAGCAGCTTAGGTTTTGTGGTTGAGCAGTTCTTC. This codes for CASSLGFVVEQFF.

This clone appeared once. V is TRBV19 and J is TRBJ2-4; D gene uncertain. The V end was cut by 4 bases, the J end by 0 bases, with 13 bases between. The CDR3 length is 16 residues. Germline CDR1 LNHDA, CDR2 SQIVND (reference sequence). In DNA form, the CDR3 reads TGTGCCAGTAGTACCCCGGGTAAACTAGCCAAAAACATTCAGTACTTC. It encodes CASSTPGKLAKNIQYF.

The chain employs TRBV27 and TRBJ2-1, with D tentatively TRBD2 (6 bases). CDR1 and CDR2 from the germline V gene are MNHEY and SMNVEV (reference sequence). Trimming cost V 7 bases and J 3 bases, with 19 bases left between them. This CDR3 has 16 residues. The CDR3 DNA sequence: TGTGCCAGCACCCCTCGATTTAGCGGACTCTACAATGAGCAGTTCTTC. Protein sequence: CASTPRFSGLYNEQFF.

V usage is TRBV15 and J usage is TRBJ2-7; D might be TRBD1 (6 bases). Germline assignment: CDR1 LNHNV and CDR2 YYDKDF (reference sequence). V lost 0 bases and J 4 bases, leaving 13 bases between the germline ends. This CDR3 is 15 amino acids long. CDR3 region: CATSRDRGPRYEQYF. The CDR3 DNA sequence: TGTGCCACCAGCAGAGACAGGGGCCCTCGTTACGAGCAGTACTTC.

The chain joins TRBV30 to TRBJ2-3; TRBD2 matches 9 bases. V dropped 0 bases and J dropped 5; count of bases not matched to a gene: 6. The CDR3 loop spans 15 amino acids. Germline-derived CDR1 and CDR2 are GTSNPN and SVGIG (reference sequence). The CDR3 coding sequence is TGTGCCTGGAGTGTCCGCGGGGGGGCCAAAGATACGCAGTATTTT. Encoded protein: CAWSVRGGAKDTQYF.

This rearrangement joins TRBV7-2 to TRBJ1-2, with 10 bases that match TRBD1. The CDR3 is made up of 15 amino acids. After removal of 2 bases from V and 4 bases from J, the junction contained 4 bases not matched to a gene. Germline values: CDR1 SGHTA, CDR2 FQGNSA. The CDR3 DNA sequence: TGTGCCAGCAGCTTAAGCGGGACAGGGGCCTATGGCTACACCTTC. Encoded protein: CASSLSGTGAYGYTF.

The chain employs TRBV7-2 and TRBJ1-6; no reliable D call. CDR3 size: 13 residues. Germline assignment: CDR1 SGHTA and CDR2 FQGNSA. V dropped 5 bases and J dropped 7 bases, with 9 bases sitting between them. In DNA, the CDR3 is TGTGCCAGCAGCGCGCGCATAAATTCACCCCTCCACTTT. The encoded protein is CASSARINSPLHF.

The chain carries TRBV2 and TRBJ1-5, with a weak D call TRBD1 (6 bases). Between the trimmed V and J ends, which lost 1 base and 4 bases, there was a span of 14 bases. Germline loops: CDR1 SNHLY, CDR2 FYNNEI. This CDR3 comprises 16 residues. The CDR3 DNA reads TGTGCCAGCAGTGAAGGGGGGCGCAGGGAGAATCAGCCCCAGCATTTT. Protein sequence: CASSEGGRRENQPQHF.

This sequence joins TRBV30 and TRBJ1-2; TRBD1 aligns across 7 bases. The CDR3 totals 13 residues. The V segment lost 4 bases and the J segment 4 bases; nucleotides outside the gene matches: 6. Germline assignment: CDR1 GTSNPN and CDR2 SVGIG (reference sequence). The DNA for the CDR3 is TGTGCCTGGAATTATGACAGGGTCTATGGCTACACCTTC. Translation: CAWNYDRVYGYTF.

This chain connects TRBV19 to TRBJ2-2; D ambiguous. The germline V gene has CDR1 LNHDA and CDR2 SQIVND (reference sequence). The CDR3 covers 14 residues. V lost 7 bases, J lost 0 bases, and 9 bases lay in between. This CDR3 reads CASNQRANTGELFF. As DNA, the CDR3 is TGTGCCAGTAACCAGCGAGCGAACACCGGGGAGCTGTTTTTT.

The J gene is TRBJ2-7, the V gene TRBV25-1; TRBD1 aligns across 9 bases. V shed 10 bases, J shed 0 bases, and the junction held 4 bases outside the gene matches. Germline V gene data show CDR1 as MGHDK and CDR2 as SYGVNS. CDR3 length: 13 amino acids. The CDR3 region has the DNA TGTGCCACCTCGACAGGGGGCTCCTACGAGCAGTACTTC. Protein sequence: CATSTGGSYEQYF.

The J gene is TRBJ1-2, the V gene TRBV30; maybe TRBD1 (6 bases). Per germline, CDR1 GTSNPN and CDR2 SVGIG (reference sequence). This CDR3 spans 12 amino acids. Trimming stripped 5 bases from V and 5 bases from J, with 12 bases between. CDR3 amino acids: CAWGWTEYGYTF. CDR3 bases: TGTGCCTGGGGCTGGACAGAATATGGCTACACCTTC.

This chain joins TRBV24-1 and TRBJ1-2; 8 nucleotides match TRBD1. V dropped 3 bases and J dropped 5; count of bases not matched to a gene: 1. Germline V gene data show CDR1 as KGHDR and CDR2 as SFDVKD. CDR3 size: 13 residues. CDR3 bases: TGTGCCACCAGTGATAGGACAGGGTATGGCTACACCTTC. Protein sequence: CATSDRTGYGYTF.

This clone has a single count. The chain joins TRBV4-1 to TRBJ1-6; D is possibly TRBD1 (5 bases). V was shortened by 0 bases and J by 3 bases, with 12 bases between the two germline ends. The CDR3 has 17 residues. Germline CDR1 MGHRA, CDR2 YSYEKL. CDR3 protein: CASSQDLGVLYNSPLHF. The CDR3 DNA reads TGCGCCAGCAGCCAAGATTTGGGGGTCCTCTATAATTCACCCCTCCACTTT.

V gene TRBV6-2 or TRBV6-3 combines with J gene TRBJ2-5; D ambiguous. The ends were cut back, 2 bases at V and 2 bases at J, with 12 bases in the middle. The CDR3 has 15 amino acids. Per the germline V gene, CDR1 is MNHEY and CDR2 is SVGEGT. The CDR3 loop reads CASSYQGRLQETQYF. In DNA form, the CDR3 reads TGTGCCAGCAGTTACCAAGGACGGCTACAAGAGACCCAGTACTTC.

This chain joins TRBV4-1 and TRBJ2-7, with 10 nucleotides matching TRBD2. V lost 3 bases, J lost 2 bases, and 4 bases stayed unmatched. This CDR3 is built from 15 residues. Germline lookup yields CDR1 MGHRA and CDR2 YSYEKL. The CDR3 protein is CASSHAAGGTYEQYF. The CDR3 DNA follows: TGCGCCAGCAGCCATGCAGCGGGAGGGACCTACGAGCAGTACTTC.

The chain's CDR3 is CASGLVTAEQYF. The CDR3 DNA follows: TGTGCTAGTGGTTTGGTAACGGCCGAGCAGTACTTC. The V and J genes are TRBV12-5 and TRBJ2-7; D not resolved. The germline V and J ends were trimmed by 0 bases and 6 bases, with 6 bases remaining between them. This CDR3 has 12 residues. Germline assignment: CDR1 LGHNT and CDR2 FRNRAP.

The genes are TRBV11-3 and TRBJ1-2; tentatively, D is TRBD1 (6 bases). The CDR3 spans 17 residues. V shed 1 base and J shed 4 bases, with 19 bases lying between them. CDR1 SGHNT and CDR2 YENEEA come from the germline V gene. The CDR3 DNA sequence: TGTGCCAGCAGCTTAGCGCCCCTAGGGGGGTACAGCTATGGCTACACCTTC. It encodes CASSLAPLGGYSYGYTF.

The chain couples TRBV30 to TRBJ2-5; D possibly corresponds to TRBD1 (5 bases). CDR3 size: 12 residues. Trimming cost V 3 bases and J 1 base, with 6 bases left between them. Germline V CDR1 and CDR2: GTSNPN, SVGIG (reference sequence). CDR3 DNA: TGTGCCTGGAGGCAGGGCCAAGAGACCCAGTACTTC. This translates into CAWRQGQETQYF.